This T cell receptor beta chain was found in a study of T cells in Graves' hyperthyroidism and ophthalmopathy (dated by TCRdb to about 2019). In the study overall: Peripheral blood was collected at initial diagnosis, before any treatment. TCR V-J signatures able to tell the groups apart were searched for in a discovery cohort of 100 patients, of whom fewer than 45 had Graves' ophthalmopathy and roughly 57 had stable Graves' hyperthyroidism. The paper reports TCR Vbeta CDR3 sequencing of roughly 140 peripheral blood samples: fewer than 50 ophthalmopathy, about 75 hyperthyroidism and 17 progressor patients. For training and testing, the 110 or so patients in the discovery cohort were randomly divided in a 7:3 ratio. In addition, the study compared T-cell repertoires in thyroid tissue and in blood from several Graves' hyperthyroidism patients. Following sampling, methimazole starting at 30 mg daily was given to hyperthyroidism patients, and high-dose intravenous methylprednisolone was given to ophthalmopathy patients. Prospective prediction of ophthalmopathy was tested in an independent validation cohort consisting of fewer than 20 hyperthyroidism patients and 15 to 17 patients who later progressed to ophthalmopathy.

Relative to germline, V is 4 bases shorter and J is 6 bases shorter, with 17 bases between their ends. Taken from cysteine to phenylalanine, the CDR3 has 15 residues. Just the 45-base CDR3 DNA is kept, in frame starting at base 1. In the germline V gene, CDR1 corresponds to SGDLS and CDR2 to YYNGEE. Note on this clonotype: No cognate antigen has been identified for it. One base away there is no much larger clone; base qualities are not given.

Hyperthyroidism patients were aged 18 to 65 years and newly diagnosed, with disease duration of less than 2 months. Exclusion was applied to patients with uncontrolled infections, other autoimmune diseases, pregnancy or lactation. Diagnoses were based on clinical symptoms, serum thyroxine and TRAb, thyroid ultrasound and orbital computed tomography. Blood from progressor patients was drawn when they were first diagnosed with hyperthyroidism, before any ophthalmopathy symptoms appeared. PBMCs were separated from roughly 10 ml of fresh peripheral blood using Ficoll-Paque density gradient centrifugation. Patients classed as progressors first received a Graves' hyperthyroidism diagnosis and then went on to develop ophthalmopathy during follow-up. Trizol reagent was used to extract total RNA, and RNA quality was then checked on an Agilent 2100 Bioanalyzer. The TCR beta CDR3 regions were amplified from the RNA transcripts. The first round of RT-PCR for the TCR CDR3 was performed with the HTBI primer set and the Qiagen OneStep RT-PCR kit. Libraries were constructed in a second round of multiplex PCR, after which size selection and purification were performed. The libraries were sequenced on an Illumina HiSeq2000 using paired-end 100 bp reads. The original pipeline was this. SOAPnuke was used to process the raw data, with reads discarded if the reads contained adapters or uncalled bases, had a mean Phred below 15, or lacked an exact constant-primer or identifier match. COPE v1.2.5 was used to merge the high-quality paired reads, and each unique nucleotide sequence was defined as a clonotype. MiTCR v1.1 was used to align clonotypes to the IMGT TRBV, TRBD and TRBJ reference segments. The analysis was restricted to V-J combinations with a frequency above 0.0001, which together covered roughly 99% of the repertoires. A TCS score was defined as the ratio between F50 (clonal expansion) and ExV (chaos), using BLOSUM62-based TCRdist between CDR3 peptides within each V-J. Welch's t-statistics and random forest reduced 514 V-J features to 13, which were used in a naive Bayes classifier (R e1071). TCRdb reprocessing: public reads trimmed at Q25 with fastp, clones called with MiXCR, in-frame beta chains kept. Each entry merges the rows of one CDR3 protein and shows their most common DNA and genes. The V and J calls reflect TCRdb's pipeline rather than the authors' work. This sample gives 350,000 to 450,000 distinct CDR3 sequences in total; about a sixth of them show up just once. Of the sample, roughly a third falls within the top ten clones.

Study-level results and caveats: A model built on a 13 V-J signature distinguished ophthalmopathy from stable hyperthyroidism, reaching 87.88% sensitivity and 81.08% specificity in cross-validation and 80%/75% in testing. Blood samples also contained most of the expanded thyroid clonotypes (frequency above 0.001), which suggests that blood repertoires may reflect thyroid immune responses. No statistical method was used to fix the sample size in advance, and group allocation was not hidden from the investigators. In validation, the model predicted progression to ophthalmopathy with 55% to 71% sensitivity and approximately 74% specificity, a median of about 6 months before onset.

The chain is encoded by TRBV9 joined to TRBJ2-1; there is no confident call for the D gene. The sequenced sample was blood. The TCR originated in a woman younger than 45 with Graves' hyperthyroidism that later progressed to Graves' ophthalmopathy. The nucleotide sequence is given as TGTGCCAGCAGCCCCTTTGATCCTACCAGCAATGAGCAGTTCTTC. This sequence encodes CASSPFDPTSNEQFF.